This T cell receptor (beta chain) was retrieved from a study of blood T cells in healthy people across ages. Through a sample-barcoded 5' primer and a J-beta primer mix, a second PCR was run for 7 to 11 cycles. TCRdb independently ran MiXCR on the 5' RACE reads; one entry per CDR3 protein. The sample lists about 580,000 distinct CDR3 sequences, roughly 43% occurring once. The V and J ends lost 6 bases and 0 bases, in that order; junction bases with no gene match: 4. The CDR3 is 15 amino acids. The germline V gene has CDR1 SQVTM and CDR2 ANQGSEA. This receptor was taken from a man older than 75 in good health. The chain is built from TRBV29-1 and TRBJ1-4; 10 bases fit TRBD1. Material: blood. The CDR3 here is CSVRTGGATNEKLFF. CDR3 sequence (DNA): TGCAGCGTCCGGACAGGGGGTGCAACTAATGAAAAACTGTTTTTT.